This T cell receptor (beta chain) was identified during a study of regulatory T cells in long-lasting Graves disease. This clonotype showed up many times. Building the TCR beta libraries relied on iRepertoire HTBI primers, and CDR3 regions underwent Arm-PCR. TCRdb reprocessed the multiplex PCR reads via MiXCR and lists one record per CDR3 protein. Among 300,000 to 400,000 distinct CDR3 sequences listed, approximately 15% were seen once. The time point: newly diagnosed GD, antithyroid drugs for less than 3 months. The authors made the TCR library using RNA they extracted from PBMCs. The CDR3 totals 14 residues. CDR1 is LGHNA, CDR2 YNFKEQ, per germline. The V gene lost 0 bases and the J gene lost 7 bases, with 10 bases spanning the gap. These data are also associated with another study on T cells in Graves' hyperthyroidism and ophthalmopathy.

The TCR originated in a man aged 35 to 55 with Graves disease. The rearrangement links TRBV4-2 to TRBJ1-3; D is uncertain. This specimen consisted of peripheral blood mononuclear cells (PBMCs), obtained at new diagnosis, from a patient treated with antithyroid drugs. The DNA of the CDR3 is TGTGCCAGCAGCCAAGATACAAATGGGAACACCATATATTTT. Its protein product is CASSQDTNGNTIYF.